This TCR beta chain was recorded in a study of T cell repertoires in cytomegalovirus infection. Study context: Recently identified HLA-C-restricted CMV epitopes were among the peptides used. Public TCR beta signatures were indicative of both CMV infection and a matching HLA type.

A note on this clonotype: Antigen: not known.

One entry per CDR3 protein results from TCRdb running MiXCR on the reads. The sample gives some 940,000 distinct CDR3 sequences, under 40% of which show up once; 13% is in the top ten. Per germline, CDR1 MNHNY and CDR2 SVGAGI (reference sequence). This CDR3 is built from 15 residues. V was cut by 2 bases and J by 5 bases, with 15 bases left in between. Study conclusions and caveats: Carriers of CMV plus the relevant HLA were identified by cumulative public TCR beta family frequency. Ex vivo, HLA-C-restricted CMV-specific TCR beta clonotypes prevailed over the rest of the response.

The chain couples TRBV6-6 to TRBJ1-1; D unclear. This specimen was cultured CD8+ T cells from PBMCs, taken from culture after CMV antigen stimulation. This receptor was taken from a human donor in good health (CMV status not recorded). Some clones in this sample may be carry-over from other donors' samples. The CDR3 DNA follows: TGTGCCAGCAGTTACACTCTTGGTTTTTGGACTGAAGCTTTCTTT. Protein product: CASSYTLGFWTEAFF.